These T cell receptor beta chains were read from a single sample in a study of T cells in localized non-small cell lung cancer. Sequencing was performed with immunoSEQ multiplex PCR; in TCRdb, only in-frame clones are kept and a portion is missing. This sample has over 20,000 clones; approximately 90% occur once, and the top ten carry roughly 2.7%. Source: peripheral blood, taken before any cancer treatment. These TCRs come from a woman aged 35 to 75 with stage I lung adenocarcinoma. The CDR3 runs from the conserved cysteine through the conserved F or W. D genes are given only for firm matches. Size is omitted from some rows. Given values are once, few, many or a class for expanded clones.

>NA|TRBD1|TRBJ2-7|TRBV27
TGTGCCAGCAGTCCCCGGGACAGTAACGACGAGCAGTACTTC
CASSPRDSNDEQYF
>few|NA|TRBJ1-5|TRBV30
TGTGCCTGGAGTGTAGGTCCAATTCAGCCCCAGCATTTT
CAWSVGPIQPQHF
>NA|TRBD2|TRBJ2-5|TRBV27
TGTGCCAGCAGTCCCGGGACTAACTTCCAAGAGACCCAGTACTTC
CASSPGTNFQETQYF
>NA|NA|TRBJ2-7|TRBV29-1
TGCAGCGTTGAATTTAGGGACTACGAGCAGTACTTC
CSVEFRDYEQYF
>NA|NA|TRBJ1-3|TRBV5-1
TGCGCCAGCAGCTTGGGGATGGACTGGGGAAACACCATATATTTT
CASSLGMDWGNTIYF
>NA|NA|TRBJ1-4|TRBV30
TGTGCTTGGGACGGGGGCCCTAATGAAAAACTGTTTTTT
CAWDGGPNEKLFF
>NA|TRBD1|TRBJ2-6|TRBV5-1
TGCGCCAGCAGCTTTACCGGGACAGGGGCCTCTGGGGCCAACGTCCTGACTTTC
CASSFTGTGASGANVLTF
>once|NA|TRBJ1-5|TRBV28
TGTGCCAGCAGTTCATCGGCGGGGGGCGTATGGAATCAGCCCCAGCATTTT
CASSSSAGGVWNQPQHF
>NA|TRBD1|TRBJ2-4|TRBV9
TGTGCCAGCAGCGCATTCGGACAGGGGAAAAACATTCAGTACTTC
CASSAFGQGKNIQYF
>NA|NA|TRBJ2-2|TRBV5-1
TGCGCCAGCAGCTTGGCCCTCGACCGGTCGAACACCGGGGAGCTGTTTTTT
CASSLALDRSNTGELFF
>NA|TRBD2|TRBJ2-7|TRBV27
TGTGCCAGCAGTTGGGGGTCCGGGAGGAAGCAGTACTTC
CASSWGSGRKQYF
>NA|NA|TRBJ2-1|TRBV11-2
TGTGCCAGCAGCTTAGGTGGATCTTATGAGCAGTTCTTC
CASSLGGSYEQFF
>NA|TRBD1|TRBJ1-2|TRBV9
TGTGCCAGTAGAAGCGGACAGGGCGACTATGGCTACACCTTC
CASRSGQGDYGYTF
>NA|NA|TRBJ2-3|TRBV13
TGTGCCAGCAGCCGGGACGCCGATACGCAGTATTTT
CASSRDADTQYF
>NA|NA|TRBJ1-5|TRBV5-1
TGCGCCAGCAGCTCTGGGGGGAATCAGCCCCAGCATTTT
CASSSGGNQPQHF
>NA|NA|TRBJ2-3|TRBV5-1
TGCGCCAGCAGCTTGGATTGGGATACGGGCACAGATACGCAGTATTTT
CASSLDWDTGTDTQYF